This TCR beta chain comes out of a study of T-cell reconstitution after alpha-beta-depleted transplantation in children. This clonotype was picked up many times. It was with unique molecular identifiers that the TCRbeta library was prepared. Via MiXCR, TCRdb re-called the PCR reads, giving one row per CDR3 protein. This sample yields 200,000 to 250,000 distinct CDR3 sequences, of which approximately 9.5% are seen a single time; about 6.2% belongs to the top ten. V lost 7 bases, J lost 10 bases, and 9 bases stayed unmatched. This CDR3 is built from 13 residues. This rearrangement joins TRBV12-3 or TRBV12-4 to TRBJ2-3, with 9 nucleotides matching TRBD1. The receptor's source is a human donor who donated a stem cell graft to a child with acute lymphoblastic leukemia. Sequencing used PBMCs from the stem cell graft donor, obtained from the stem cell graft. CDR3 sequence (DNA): TGTGCCAGCATCCAATCCGGGACAGGGCCGCAGTATTTT. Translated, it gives CASIQSGTGPQYF.